The 16 T cell receptor beta chains presented below share a single source sample, sequenced in a study of post-analysis software for immune sequencing data. Unique molecular identifiers tagged the TCR beta cDNA libraries. TCRdb analysed the PCR reads with MiXCR anew, one entry per CDR3 protein. The data contain under 200,000 distinct CDR3 sequences, under 40% of them seen just once; the ten biggest clones take up under 30%. The specimen comprised blood, sampled after autologous hematopoietic stem cell transplantation. The source of these receptors is a girl aged 5 to 17 with multiple sclerosis.

This clonotype was counted only a few times. This sequence joins TRBV28 and TRBJ2-1; D unresolved. There are 12 residues in the CDR3. V gave up 4 bases and J gave up 7 bases, with 8 bases separating them. The germline gives CDR1 MDHEN, CDR2 SYDVKM. The DNA of the CDR3 is TGTGCCAGCAGTTCCCCTACGAATGAGCAGTTCTTC. Amino acid sequence: CASSSPTNEQFF.

V usage is TRBV4-3 and J usage is TRBJ2-7, with D perhaps matching TRBD2 (6 bases). The CDR3 is 13 residues long. Germline loops: CDR1 LGHNA, CDR2 YSLEER. Trimming pared 4 bases from V and 2 bases from J, leaving 9 bases between. The CDR3 coding sequence is TGCGCCAGCAGCCCTAGCGTTACCTACGAGCAGTACTTC. Translation gives CASSPSVTYEQYF.

The chain carries TRBV7-9 and TRBJ2-1, with D tentatively TRBD1 (5 bases). Deletions cut 2 bases from V and 4 bases from J, with 12 bases between. There are 15 residues in the CDR3. CDR1 is SEHNR, CDR2 FQNEAQ, per germline (reference sequence). The CDR3 bases are TGTGCCAGCAGCTTATGGGCGGCAGGGTACAATGAGCAGTTCTTC. Its translation: CASSLWAAGYNEQFF.

This clonotype was seen a handful of times. The chain has TRBV29-1 and TRBJ2-7; 9 bases line up with TRBD2. CDR3 size: 16 residues. The V segment lost 2 bases and the J segment 3 bases; nucleotides outside the gene matches: 11. Germline CDR1 SQVTM, CDR2 ANQGSEA. CDR3 region: CSVESSLAGYSYEQYF. As DNA, the CDR3 is TGCAGCGTTGAATCTAGCCTAGCGGGATACAGCTACGAGCAGTACTTC.

The chain is built from TRBV6-5 and TRBJ1-2; 9 nucleotides agree with TRBD1. The trim removed 8 bases at V and 3 bases at J, leaving 13 bases unmatched. Looked up from germline, CDR1 is MNHEY and CDR2 is SVGAGI. This CDR3 contains 16 residues. The CDR3, as DNA: TGTGCCAGCTATAATGCCGGGACAGGGTTTGACTATGGCTACACCTTC. Translation: CASYNAGTGFDYGYTF.

The chain couples TRBV20-1 to TRBJ2-4, with D perhaps TRBD1 or TRBD2 (5 bases each). Germline CDR1 reads DFQATT; CDR2 reads SNEGSKA (reference sequence). The length of the CDR3 is 11 residues. Deletions cut 7 bases from V and 6 bases from J, with 10 bases between. CDR3 bases: TGCAGTGAAAGAGGGGTAAACATTCAGTACTTC. Translated, it gives CSERGVNIQYF.

This clonotype occurred a few times. This chain links TRBV5-1 with TRBJ2-1, with D possibly matching TRBD2 (6 bases). The CDR3 has 14 residues. Germline CDR1 reads SGHRS; CDR2 reads YFSETQ. V lost 1 base to trimming and J lost 10 bases, with 15 bases between them. CDR3 in DNA: TGCGCCAGCAGCTTGTTAGCGGCGGGCAACGAGCAGTTCTTC. It is translated as CASSLLAAGNEQFF. Full variable domain (outside the CDR3, taken from reference TRBV5-1 and TRBJ2-1): KAGVTQTPRYLIKTRGQQVTLSCSPISGHRSVSWYQQTPGQGLQFLFEYFSETQRNKGNFPGRFSGRQFSNSRSEMNVSTLELGDSALYLCASSLLAAGNEQFFGPGTRLTVL.

There are many counts of this clonotype. The chain links TRBV3-1 to TRBJ2-7, with 7 bases matching TRBD1. Per germline, CDR1 LGHDT and CDR2 YNNKEL (reference sequence). The CDR3 runs 16 residues. The J segment lost 6 bases and the V segment lost 3 bases, leaving 14 bases of the junction unmatched. This chain's CDR3 is CASSQFDRVLTSEQYF. CDR3 in DNA: TGTGCCAGCAGCCAGTTTGACAGGGTCCTTACTTCCGAGCAGTACTTC.

This chain links TRBV11-2 with TRBJ2-1; D gene uncertain. The last part of the DNA fits TRBJ2-7 better; the J call may be wrong. The CDR3 is made up of 11 amino acids. Looked up from germline, CDR1 is SGHAT and CDR2 is FQNNGV. The CDR3 DNA reads as TGTGCCAGCAGCTTATCCAATGAGCAGTACTTC. Translation: CASSLSNEQYF.

The chain uses TRBV3-1 and TRBJ1-5; the D is unclear. The germline CDR1 and CDR2 sequences are LGHDT and YNNKEL (reference sequence). The CDR3 is made up of 13 amino acids. V gave up 5 bases and J gave up 5 bases, with 10 bases separating them. CDR3 sequence: CASSANPDQPQHF. The CDR3, as DNA: TGTGCCAGCAGCGCTAATCCGGATCAGCCCCAGCATTTT.

J is TRBJ2-7 and V is TRBV7-2; TRBD1 matches at 10 bases. The length of the CDR3 is 15 residues. V shed 5 bases and J 2 bases; nucleotides not matched to a gene: 6. Germline V gives CDR1 SGHTA, CDR2 FQGNSA. The CDR3 region is CASSQGQGLAYEQYF. CDR3 in DNA: TGTGCCAGCAGCCAGGGACAGGGGTTGGCCTACGAGCAGTACTTC.

This sequence joins TRBV27 and TRBJ2-5; D is uncertain. The CDR3 covers 13 residues. The V end was cut by 5 bases, the J end by 1 base, with 8 bases between. CDR1 is MNHEY, CDR2 SMNVEV, per germline (reference sequence). The CDR3 nucleotides read TGTGCCAGCAGTCTTCGACTCCAAGAGACCCAGTACTTC. The encoded protein is CASSLRLQETQYF.

This clonotype has a count of ten or more. The chain is built from TRBV7-6 and TRBJ2-5; D is uncertain. The end of the DNA is better explained by TRBJ2-7, so the J call may be wrong. This CDR3 is built from 15 residues. Germline V gene lookup returns CDR1 SGHVS and CDR2 FNYEAQ. Here the CDR3 reads CASSLGNGYGNEQYF. The CDR3, as DNA: TGTGCCAGCAGCTTAGGGAACGGGTATGGCAACGAGCAGTACTTC.

The genes are TRBV20-1 and TRBJ2-1; D is undetermined. CDR3 length: 14 amino acids. Germline V CDR1 and CDR2: DFQATT, SNEGSKA (reference sequence). Trimming cost V 2 bases and J 0 bases, with 8 bases left between them. CDR3 DNA sequence: TGCAGTGCTAGACGGTTAGCCTCCTACAATGAGCAGTTCTTC. Residues: CSARRLASYNEQFF.

This clonotype occurred a few times. This chain joins TRBV29-1 and TRBJ2-1, with D unclear. Germline values: CDR1 SQVTM, CDR2 ANQGSEA. The V end lost 7 bases, the J end lost 2 bases, and 12 bases lay between the germline ends. This CDR3 comprises 13 residues. Here the CDR3 reads CSALGSTYNEQFF. The DNA for the CDR3 is TGCAGCGCTCTGGGTAGCACCTACAATGAGCAGTTCTTC.

This clonotype has just a few counts. The rearrangement uses TRBV29-1 and TRBJ2-1; D not certain. This CDR3 has 14 amino acids. CDR1 is SQVTM, CDR2 ANQGSEA, per germline. V lost 5 bases and J lost 0, with 11 bases in between. CDR3 region: CSVYGSSSYNEQFF. CDR3 in DNA: TGCAGCGTTTATGGCAGCAGCTCCTACAATGAGCAGTTCTTC.